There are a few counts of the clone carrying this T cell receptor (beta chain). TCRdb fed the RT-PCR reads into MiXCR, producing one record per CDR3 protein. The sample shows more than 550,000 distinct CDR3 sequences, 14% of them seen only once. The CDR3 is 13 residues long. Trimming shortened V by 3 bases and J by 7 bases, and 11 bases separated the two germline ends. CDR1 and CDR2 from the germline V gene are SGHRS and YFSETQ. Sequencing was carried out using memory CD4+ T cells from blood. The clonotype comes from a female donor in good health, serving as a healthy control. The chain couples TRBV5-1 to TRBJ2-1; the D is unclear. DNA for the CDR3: TGCGCCAGCAGCTCTGACGGTAGGAATGAGCAGTTCTTC. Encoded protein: CASSSDGRNEQFF. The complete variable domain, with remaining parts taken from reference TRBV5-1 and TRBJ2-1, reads KAGVTQTPRYLIKTRGQQVTLSCSPISGHRSVSWYQQTPGQGLQFLFEYFSETQRNKGNFPGRFSGRQFSNSRSEMNVSTLELGDSALYLCASSSDGRNEQFFGPGTRLTVL.